The clone carrying this T cell receptor (beta chain) was detected only once. Thyroid surgery had not been preceded by any treatment in any patient. This sample was taken from a study of metastatic and nonmetastatic thyroid tumors. The V gene end was trimmed by 6 bases and the J gene end by 4 bases; junction bases not matched to a gene: 7. Germline CDR1 and CDR2: DFQATT and SNEGSKA (reference sequence). CDR3 size: 14 residues. TCRdb re-clonotyped the PCR reads via MiXCR. Among just under 20,000 clones listed, 37% were seen once. This clonotype was sampled from a female donor with papillary thyroid cancer or a benign thyroid nodule (not recorded which). Some clones in this sample may be carry-over from other donors' samples. Sequenced: tumor tissue. The chain uses TRBV20-1 and TRBJ2-2; TRBD2 matches 8 bases. The CDR3 bases are TGCAGTGCCGGAACTAGCGGTCCCACCGGGGAGCTGTTTTTT. Its protein is CSAGTSGPTGELFF.